Below, one T cell receptor (beta chain) is given with its context. The data derive from a study of CD8 T cells in Susac syndrome. Germline V lookup: CDR1 LGHNA, CDR2 YNFKEQ. Trimming shortened V by 1 base and J by 4 bases, and 10 bases separated the two germline ends. The CDR3 loop spans 14 amino acids. Random hexamers primed reverse transcription of about 0.45 to 1 ug RNA. Amplification of TCR beta CDR3 was carried out by immunoSEQ multiplex PCR, which covered 54 Vbeta and 13 Jbeta segments. TCRdb ran MiXCR on the immunoSEQ multiplex PCR reads and lists one entry per CDR3 protein. The sample consists of over 300,000 distinct CDR3 sequences, 92% of them appearing once.

The sample was CD4+ T cells from PBMCs. This sequence was found in a human donor with multiple sclerosis. This chain uses TRBV4-2 with TRBJ2-5; possibly TRBD2 for D (6 bases). In nucleotides, the CDR3 is TGTGCCAGCAGCCAAGTGACTAGTGGAGAGACCCAGTACTTC. It specifies CASSQVTSGETQYF.